This T cell receptor (beta chain) stems from a study of T cell clones after liver transplantation (dated by TCRdb to the late 2010s). For context, the study as a whole: The samples were obtained from ITN030ST, a randomized trial that attempted immunosuppression withdrawal within 2 years after liver transplantation. Donor-reactive T cell clones were identified by TCRbeta sequencing following a pre-transplant mixed lymphocyte reaction and were subsequently tracked in post-transplant blood. Third party-reactive TCRbeta sequences from pre-transplant MLRs were also identified as an antigen-independent comparator for donor-reactive sequences. Three of the eight recipients were HCV-positive; the others were transplanted for non-autoimmune, non-viral indications. Subjects received no induction therapy and standard immunosuppression until randomization at 12-24 months post-transplant. Tolerance was defined as complete immunosuppression withdrawal for at least one year with no rise in liver enzymes beyond twice the upper limit of normal. Blood samples were collected pre-transplant, pre-randomization before withdrawal, and post-randomization after either complete withdrawal or failed withdrawal. The study cohort included 8 liver transplant recipients, of whom 3 were classified as tolerant and 5 as non-tolerant.

CDR1 and CDR2 were assigned from the germline V gene (reference sequence) as SGHNT and YYREEE. V is cut by 0 bases and J by 3 bases, and the space between the germline ends is 12 bases. Spanning cysteine to phenylalanine, the CDR3 consists of 16 amino acids. Of the read, only the CDR3 DNA is kept; its 48 bases are in frame from base 1. About this clone: No cognate antigen has been identified for it. Base qualities are not provided; no much larger clone lies one nucleotide away.

High-throughput TCRbeta CDR3 sequencing of frozen genomic DNA was performed by immunoSEQ, including PCR amplification, mapping, bias correction and internal controls. Processing in the source paper ran as follows. Only productive rearrangements were retained, with each unique TCRbeta sequence defined by its CDR3 nucleotide sequence together with its V and J gene. A sequence counted as donor-reactive only if the sequence showed at least 5-fold expansion in CFSE-low cells compared with unstimulated pre-transplant cells and had a frequency of at least 0.01%. Per-subject minimum frequency thresholds, based on the lowest-template unstimulated sample, ensured at least 90% detection power. Jensen-Shannon divergence between the top 1000 TCRbeta sequences post- versus pre-transplant served as the measure of repertoire turnover. Two-sided Fisher's exact tests were used to test for changes in the detection of donor-reactive sequences. This immuneACCESS table, as held by TCRdb, lists in-frame sequences with V and J called but not all clones. Of the missing ones, under half trace to an unresolved V gene in checked studies; the others have no known cause. V, J and clone size reflect that table, while D and trimming were determined from the DNA. The sample data list approximately 6,300 clones, and around 79% of these were observed just once. The ten largest make up 37% of the sample.

Unstimulated PBMCs, after thawing, were stained for CD3, CD4 and CD8 and then FACS-sorted into CD3+CD4+ and CD3+CD8+ populations. All 8 studied subjects were randomized to immunosuppression withdrawal. The Qiagen DNeasy Blood and Tissue Kit was used to isolate genomic DNA. Broader findings and caveats from the paper: In two subjects, low numbers of available donor cells limited the measurable donor-reactive repertoire. A greater decline was seen for donor-reactive sequences than for third party-reactive sequences, suggesting partial antigen-specific deletion unrelated to withdrawal success. Once repertoire turnover was taken into account, donor-reactive detection showed a significant reduction for CD4 in 7 of 8 subjects and for CD8 in 8 of 8. The conclusions were preliminary, being limited by small, heterogeneous patient numbers and by non-standardized post-transplant time points. Because allograft tissue specimens were not available, migration of donor-reactive T cells into the graft, rather than deletion, may have occurred. Circulating donor-reactive CD4 TCRbeta sequences fell significantly post-transplant in 5 of 8 subjects, irrespective of tolerance or HCV status.

The source of this sequence is a human patient who received a liver transplant. Where a transplant has occurred, the graft donor may have supplied some of the T cells. Here the sequenced sample was CD8+ T cells from blood, taken 24 months after liver transplant. The sequence joins TRBV5-4 to TRBJ1-4, with no reliable assignment of the D segment. The nucleotides read TGTGCCAGCAGCTTGGCCACTGGGCCAGCTAATGAAAAACTGTTTTTT. Its translation is CASSLATGPANEKLFF.